A single sample gave rise to the 9 T cell receptor beta chains below, sequenced in a study of T cell changes during pregnancy in multiple sclerosis. Data came from immunoSEQ multiplex PCR; TCRdb stores just in-frame clones and leaves some out. The repertoire holds around 33,000 clones, with roughly 86% as singletons. The sequenced sample was CD8+ T cells from peripheral blood mononuclear cells, obtained before pregnancy. The receptors derive from a female donor with multiple sclerosis, enrolled in a pregnancy study.

V is TRBV7-6 and J is TRBJ2-1, with unresolved D. This CDR3 spans 16 amino acids. Looked up from germline, CDR1 is SGHVS and CDR2 is FNYEAQ. The V end was cut by 0 bases, the J end by 2 bases, with 11 bases between. CDR3 nucleotide sequence: TGTGCCAGCAGCTTAGCGTGGGCCGCCGCCTACAATGAGCAGTTCTTC. The encoded protein is CASSLAWAAAYNEQFF.

This chain joins TRBV6-6 and TRBJ2-7; D not certain. The V gene's germline CDR1 is MNHNY and CDR2 SVGAGI (reference sequence). Trimming cost V 5 bases and J 2 bases, with 13 bases left between them. The CDR3 has 14 amino acids. DNA for the CDR3: TGTGCCAGCAGTACCCGCTCCCGGGCCTACGAGCAGTACTTC. Its translation: CASSTRSRAYEQYF.

This chain links TRBV10-3 with TRBJ2-1; 10 bases are a match to TRBD2. V lost 6 bases to trimming and J lost 4 bases; unmatched junction nucleotides: 12. Germline assignment: CDR1 ENHRY and CDR2 SYGVKD. The CDR3 contains 17 residues. The CDR3 region has the DNA TGTGCCATCAGGGATGGTATTACTAGCGGGACGTACAATGAGCAGTTCTTC. Its translation is CAIRDGITSGTYNEQFF.

This clone was detected a few times. This chain uses TRBV7-9 with TRBJ2-7, with TRBD2 identical over 7 bases. The junction had 10 bases not matched to a gene; V was cut back by 3 bases and J by 5 bases. The CDR3 sequence is 15 residues long. Germline values: CDR1 SEHNR, CDR2 FQNEAQ (reference sequence). The CDR3 coding sequence is TGTGCCAGCAGCTTGGGAGGGCAGGGTATAGACGAGCAGTACTTC. It encodes CASSLGGQGIDEQYF. Filled out from reference TRBV7-9 and TRBJ2-7, the complete variable domain reads DTGVSQNPRHKITKRGQNVTFRCDPISEHNRLYWYRQTLGQGPEFLTYFQNEAQLEKSRLLSDRFSAERPKGSFSTLEIQRTEQGDSAMYLCASSLGGQGIDEQYFGPGTRLTVT.

This sequence joins TRBV28 and TRBJ1-2, with unresolved D. The V gene's germline CDR1 is MDHEN and CDR2 SYDVKM. Trimming pared 4 bases from V and 6 bases from J, leaving 3 bases between. This CDR3 has 10 residues. The DNA of the CDR3 is TGTGCCAGCAGTTATAATGGCTACACCTTC. This translates into CASSYNGYTF.

A single count supports this clone. The gene calls are TRBV6-4 and TRBJ2-5; 8 nucleotides align to TRBD2. This CDR3 region has 13 residues. Unmatched junction bases numbered 3, after V lost 6 bases and J lost 3 bases. Germline V gene lookup returns CDR1 MRHNA and CDR2 SNTAGT. The CDR3 bases are TGTGCCAGCAGCCCGACTAGCGAAGAGACCCAGTACTTC. Its translation is CASSPTSEETQYF.

The chain has TRBV5-4 and TRBJ1-2, with 10 bases that match TRBD1. Germline loops: CDR1 SGHNT, CDR2 YYREEE (reference sequence). V shed 0 bases and J 6 bases; nucleotides not matched to a gene: 11. The CDR3 consists of 17 residues. Here the CDR3 reads CASSLVGQGTYRDGYTF. CDR3 coding DNA: TGTGCCAGCAGCTTGGTGGGACAGGGGACTTACAGAGATGGCTACACCTTC.

The chain carries TRBV6-6 and TRBJ2-1; 7 nucleotides match TRBD2. Looked up from germline, CDR1 is MNHNY and CDR2 is SVGAGI (reference sequence). Unmatched junction bases numbered 6, after V lost 0 bases and J lost 4 bases. The CDR3 contains 16 residues. CDR3 residues: CASSYSGLAEYNEQFF. The CDR3 nucleotides read TGTGCCAGCAGTTACTCTGGGCTAGCGGAGTACAATGAGCAGTTCTTC.

The chain is built from TRBV4-2 and TRBJ2-2; 9 bases fit TRBD2. Germline V lookup: CDR1 LGHNA, CDR2 YNFKEQ. The junction had 9 bases not matched to a gene; V was cut back by 2 bases and J by 2 bases. This CDR3 contains 18 residues. The DNA for the CDR3 is TGTGCCAGCAGCCAAAATAGACTAGCGGAGACAAACACCGGGGAGCTGTTTTTT. Translating it yields CASSQNRLAETNTGELFF.